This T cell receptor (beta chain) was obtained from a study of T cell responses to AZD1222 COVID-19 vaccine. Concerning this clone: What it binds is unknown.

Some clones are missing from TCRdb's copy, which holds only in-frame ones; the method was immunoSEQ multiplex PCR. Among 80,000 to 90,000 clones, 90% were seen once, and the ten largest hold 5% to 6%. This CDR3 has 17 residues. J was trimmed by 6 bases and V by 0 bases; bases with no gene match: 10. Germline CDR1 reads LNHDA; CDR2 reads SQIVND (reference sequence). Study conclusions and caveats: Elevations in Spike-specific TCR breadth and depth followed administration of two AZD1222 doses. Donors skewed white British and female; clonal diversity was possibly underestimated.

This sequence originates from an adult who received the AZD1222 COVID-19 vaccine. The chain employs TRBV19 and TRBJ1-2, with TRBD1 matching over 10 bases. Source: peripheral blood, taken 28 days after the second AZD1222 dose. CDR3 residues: CASSIDTSTGGWNGYTF. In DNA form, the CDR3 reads TGTGCCAGTAGTATAGATACTTCGACAGGGGGCTGGAATGGCTACACCTTC.